The sequence of this T cell receptor (beta chain) was determined in a study of blood T cell repertoires in COVID-19. As for the study in general: Samples of COVID-19 (acute and convalescent) were obtained from the United States, Italy and Spain. PBMCs, B-cell-depleted T cells, or T cells were the source of the cDNA or gDNA that made up the material.

With 5 bases removed from V and 1 base from J, the gap between germline ends came to 15 bases. The CDR3 contains 16 residues. CDR1 and CDR2 (germline): LNHDA, SQIVND (reference sequence). As handled by the study authors: Amplification from reference gene primers served as the basis for estimated nucleated cell counts. Libraries were prepared by immunoSEQ multiplex PCR; TCRdb keeps only in-frame clonotypes and omits some of them. That table is the source of V, J and clone size, and D and trimming were worked out from the DNA. The table lists about 200,000 clones, 92% of them singletons. Sequenced sample: peripheral blood. The V call is TRBV19, the J call TRBJ2-1; D not certain. The receptor comes from a man aged 25-40 years with acute or convalescent COVID-19. The CDR3 DNA reads TGTGCCAGTAGTCCCGATCTCAGCGTATCCTACAATGAGCAGTTCTTC. This gives the protein CASSPDLSVSYNEQFF.